These 16 T cell receptor beta chains originate from one sample sequenced in a study of human T cells and chemical hapten exposure. The sample's time point: patch test 2, 6 weeks after DPC sensitization. Described treatment: therapeutic diphenylcyclopropenone sensitization with weekly scalp DPC. TCRdb processed the RACE reads anew with MiXCR; each CDR3 protein has one entry. The table has fewer than 85,000 distinct CDR3 sequences, roughly 10% seen once; the top ten hold about 2.3%. Material: whole blood, obtained in connection with sensitization to the hapten diphenylcyclopropenone (DPC). These receptors were obtained from a woman under 40 with alopecia areata. Some clones in this sample may be carry-over from other donors' samples.

Worth noting for this clonotype: This may arise from a read error, as a much more abundant clone is one base away. The V call is TRBV9, the J call TRBJ2-5; unclear D gene. The germline V and J ends were trimmed by 3 bases and 3 bases, with 3 bases remaining between them. CDR3 length: 11 residues. CDR1 and CDR2 from the germline V gene are SGDLS and YYNGEE. CDR3 residues: CASSEEETQYF. The CDR3 nucleotides are TGTGCCAGCAGCGAAGAAGAGACCCAGTACTTC.

The table lists this clonotype with many counts. The rearrangement uses TRBV3-1 and TRBJ2-7, with unresolved D. Germline V gives CDR1 LGHDT, CDR2 YNNKEL (reference sequence). Between the trimmed V and J ends, which lost 0 bases and 1 base, there was a span of 7 bases. CDR3 size: 14 residues. The CDR3 DNA sequence: TGTGCCAGCAGCCAAGATAGTGGGTCCTACGAGCAGTACTTC. Translating gives CASSQDSGSYEQYF.

At least ten counts were recorded for this clonotype. The genes are TRBV6-2 or TRBV6-3 and TRBJ1-1; D possibly corresponds to TRBD1 (6 bases). CDR3 length: 13 residues. Trimming took off 6 bases at V and 3 bases at J, with 11 bases between the two ends. CDR1 is MNHEY, CDR2 SVGEGT, per germline. CDR3 sequence: CASRGDTHTEAFF. CDR3 sequence (DNA): TGTGCCAGCAGGGGGGACACCCACACTGAAGCTTTCTTT.

This clonotype occurred many times. The rearrangement joins TRBV11-2 to TRBJ2-3; 8 nucleotides agree with TRBD2. The V gene's germline CDR1 is SGHAT and CDR2 FQNNGV. This CDR3 is 17 amino acids long. The trim removed 5 bases at V and 1 base at J, leaving 11 bases unmatched. DNA of the CDR3: TGTGCCAGCAGCCTCTCCGGCAGCGGGGGAGGCACAGATACGCAGTATTTT. Amino acids: CASSLSGSGGGTDTQYF.

This clonotype was observed at least ten times. V usage is TRBV5-1 and J usage is TRBJ1-6; D is unclear. The CDR3 covers 14 residues. V was shortened by 0 bases and J by 7 bases, with 8 bases between the two germline ends. Germline values: CDR1 SGHRS, CDR2 YFSETQ. The CDR3 loop is CASSLVSENSPLHF. The CDR3 nucleotides read TGCGCCAGCAGCTTGGTGTCAGAAAATTCACCCCTCCACTTT.

This clonotype was observed at least ten times. J is TRBJ1-5 and V is TRBV19; D is unclear. V shed 3 bases and J shed 0 bases, with 6 bases lying between them. The germline gives CDR1 LNHDA, CDR2 SQIVND (reference sequence). The CDR3 is made up of 14 amino acids. The CDR3 region is CASSMRDSNQPQHF. Here the CDR3 DNA reads TGTGCCAGTAGTATGAGGGATAGCAATCAGCCCCAGCATTTT.

This clonotype has more than one count but fewer than ten. The V gene is TRBV7-9, the J gene TRBJ2-1, with a weak D call TRBD1 (5 bases). The CDR3 is 16 residues long. Trimming left V 5 bases short and J 6 bases short, with 20 bases between. CDR1 is SEHNR and CDR2 is FQNEAQ in the germline V gene (reference sequence). In DNA form, the CDR3 reads TGTGCCAGCAGCCCCCCTGGGGCAGGGTGGAGCAATGAGCAGTTCTTC. It yields the protein CASSPPGAGWSNEQFF.

In its sample, this clonotype was seen many times. J is TRBJ1-2 and V is TRBV28; D is undetermined. The CDR3 has 15 residues. Trimming stripped 4 bases from V and 0 bases from J, with 12 bases between. Looked up from germline, CDR1 is MDHEN and CDR2 is SYDVKM. The CDR3 protein is CASSSYGTANYGYTF. Written as DNA, the CDR3 is TGTGCCAGCAGTTCGTATGGCACAGCTAACTATGGCTACACCTTC.

This clonotype was seen more than once but under ten times. The rearrangement uses TRBV3-1 and TRBJ2-3; 8 nucleotides align to TRBD2. The length of the CDR3 is 13 residues. Germline CDR1 and CDR2: LGHDT and YNNKEL (reference sequence). With 10 bases clipped from V and 1 base from J, the junction kept 4 bases outside the gene matches. The CDR3 region is CAIGSGGTDTQYF. The CDR3 bases are TGTGCCATCGGTAGCGGGGGCACAGATACGCAGTATTTT.

This clonotype has a count of ten or more. J is TRBJ2-1 and V is TRBV6-2 or TRBV6-3; TRBD2 aligns across 8 bases. This CDR3 has 14 residues. Germline V gene data show CDR1 as MNHEY and CDR2 as SVGEGT. The V gene end was trimmed by 6 bases and the J gene end by 4 bases; junction bases not matched to a gene: 5. This CDR3 is CASRIAGSYNEQFF. The CDR3 coding sequence is TGTGCCAGCAGAATAGCGGGGTCATACAATGAGCAGTTCTTC.

The V call is TRBV11-3, the J call TRBJ2-1; the D is unclear. V shed 2 bases and J shed 12 bases, with 14 bases lying between them. Germline V gene lookup returns CDR1 SGHNT and CDR2 YENEEA. This CDR3 is built from 13 residues. CDR3 nucleotide sequence: TGTGCCAGCAGCTTAACGCCGGAAGGTGGGCAGTTCTTC. Its translation is CASSLTPEGGQFF.

This chain links TRBV9 with TRBJ2-3, with 8 bases that match TRBD1. The V gene's germline CDR1 is SGDLS and CDR2 YYNGEE. V was pared by 0 bases and J by 2 bases, with 5 bases of the junction left unmatched. This CDR3 contains 16 residues. CDR3 region: CASSVEGGQATDTQYF. The CDR3 bases are TGTGCCAGCAGCGTAGAGGGGGGACAGGCCACAGATACGCAGTATTTT.

The chain couples TRBV7-2 to TRBJ1-1, with unresolved D. The germline V gene encodes CDR1 SGHTA and CDR2 FQGNSA. V lost 5 bases and J lost 1, with 8 bases in between. The CDR3 totals 13 residues. CDR3 protein: CASSAWTNTEAFF. The CDR3 DNA sequence: TGTGCCAGCAGCGCATGGACGAACACTGAAGCTTTCTTT. The full variable domain, completed using reference TRBV7-2 and TRBJ1-1, is GAGVSQSPSNKVTEKGKDVELRCDPISGHTALYWYRQSLGQGLEFLIYFQGNSAPDKSGLPSDRFSAERTGGSVSTLTIQRTQQEDSAVYLCASSAWTNTEAFFGQGTRLTVV.

This clonotype showed up many times. This chain uses TRBV2 with TRBJ1-4; D gene unclear. Between the trimmed V and J ends, which lost 3 bases and 0 bases, there was a span of 5 bases. Per germline, CDR1 SNHLY and CDR2 FYNNEI. CDR3 size: 14 residues. CDR3 nucleotides: TGTGCCAGCAGTGACCGCGCAACTAATGAAAAACTGTTTTTT. Translating gives CASSDRATNEKLFF.

The chain carries TRBV12-2 and TRBJ2-7; the D call of TRBD1 is as the table states it, not checked on the DNA. TRBV12-2 is an annotated pseudogene. This CDR3 has 23 amino acids. The CDR3 protein is CASRLVVSLGGGRPPHIDYEQYF. In DNA, the CDR3 is TGTGCAAGTCGCTTAGTTGTATCTCTAGGAGGCGGGCGTCCCCCACACATAGACTACGAGCAGTACTTC.

This clonotype was counted many times. This chain connects TRBV29-1 to TRBJ2-5; either TRBD1 or TRBD2 may supply D (5 bases each). The CDR3 extends over 13 amino acids. Germline values: CDR1 SQVTM, CDR2 ANQGSEA. Trimming removed 6 bases at V and 5 bases at J, with 16 bases between. CDR3 in amino acids: CSVGPRWGETQYF. CDR3 in DNA: TGCAGCGTAGGCCCGAGGTGGGGGGAGACCCAGTACTTC. Full variable domain (rest looked up from reference TRBV29-1 and TRBJ2-5): SAVISQKPSRDICQRGTSLTIQCQVDSQVTMMFWYRQQPGQSLTLIATANQGSEATYESGFVIDKFPISRPNLTFSTLTVSNMSPEDSSIYLCSVGPRWGETQYFGPGTRLLVL.